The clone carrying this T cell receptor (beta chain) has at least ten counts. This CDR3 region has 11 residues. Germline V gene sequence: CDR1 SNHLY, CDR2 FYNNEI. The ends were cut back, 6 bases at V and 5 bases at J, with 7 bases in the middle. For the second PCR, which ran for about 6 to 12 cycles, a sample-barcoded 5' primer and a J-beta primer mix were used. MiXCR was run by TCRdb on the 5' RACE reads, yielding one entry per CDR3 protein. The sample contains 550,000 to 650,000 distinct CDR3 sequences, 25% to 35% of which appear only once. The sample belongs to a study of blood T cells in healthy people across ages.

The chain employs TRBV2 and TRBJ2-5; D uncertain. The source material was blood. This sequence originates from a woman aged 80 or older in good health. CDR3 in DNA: TGTGCCAGCAGGCCGGTTGAGACCCAGTACTTC. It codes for CASRPVETQYF. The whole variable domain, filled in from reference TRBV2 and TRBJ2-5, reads EPEVTQTPSHQVTQMGQEVILRCVPISNHLYFYWYRQILGQKVEFLVSFYNNEISEKSEIFDDQFSVERPDGSNFTLKIRSTKLEDSAMYFCASRPVETQYFGPGTRLLVL.